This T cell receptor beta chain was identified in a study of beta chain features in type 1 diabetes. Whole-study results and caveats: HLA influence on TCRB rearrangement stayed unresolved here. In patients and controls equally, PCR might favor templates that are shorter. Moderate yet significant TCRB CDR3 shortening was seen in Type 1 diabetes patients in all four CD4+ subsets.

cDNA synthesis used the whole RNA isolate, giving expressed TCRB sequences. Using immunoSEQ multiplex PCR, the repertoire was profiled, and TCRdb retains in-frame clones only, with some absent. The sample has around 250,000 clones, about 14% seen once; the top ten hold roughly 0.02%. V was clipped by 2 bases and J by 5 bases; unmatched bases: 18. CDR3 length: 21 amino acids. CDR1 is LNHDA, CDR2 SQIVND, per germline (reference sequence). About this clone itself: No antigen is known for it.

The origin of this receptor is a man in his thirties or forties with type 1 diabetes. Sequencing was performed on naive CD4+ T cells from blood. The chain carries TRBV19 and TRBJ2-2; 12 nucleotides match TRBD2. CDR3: CASSIPGLTSGRRVWTGELFF. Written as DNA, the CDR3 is TGTGCCAGTAGTATACCGGGGCTGACTAGCGGGAGACGAGTTTGGACCGGGGAGCTGTTTTTT. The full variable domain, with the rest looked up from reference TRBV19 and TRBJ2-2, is DGGITQSPKYLFRKEGQNVTLSCEQNLNHDAMYWYRQDPGQGLRLIYYSQIVNDFQKGDIAEGYSVSREKKESFPLTVTSAQKNPTAFYLCASSIPGLTSGRRVWTGELFFGEGSRLTVL.